One sample yielded the 20 T cell receptor beta chains listed below, sequenced in a study of identical twins. TCRdb re-derived calls from the 5' RACE reads in MiXCR, one entry per CDR3 protein. The table has 420,000 or so distinct CDR3 sequences, 18% seen once. Sequencing was carried out using naive T cells sorted from blood. The source is a man in his fifties or sixties in good health.

V is TRBV20-1 and J is TRBJ2-1, with D possibly being TRBD1 (5 bases). The CDR3 consists of 12 residues. Germline CDR1 reads DFQATT; CDR2 reads SNEGSKA (reference sequence). V was cut by 8 bases and J by 5 bases, with 13 bases left in between. The CDR3 reads CSPRLGHNEQFF. Here the CDR3 DNA reads TGCAGTCCCCGTTTGGGGCACAATGAGCAGTTCTTC.

A few counts support this clonotype. The chain combines TRBV5-4 with TRBJ2-3; 7 bases map to TRBD1. This CDR3 contains 16 residues. V lost 3 bases and J lost 1; bases outside the gene matches: 8. Germline CDR1 reads SGHNT; CDR2 reads YYREEE (reference sequence). The CDR3 is CASSSFHGQGTDTQYF. CDR3 bases: TGTGCCAGCAGCTCCTTCCACGGACAGGGCACAGATACGCAGTATTTT.

This chain links TRBV12-3 or TRBV12-4 with TRBJ2-1; 14 bases are shared with TRBD2. This CDR3 has 18 residues. CDR3 residues: CAVTAGTSGRGSYNEQFF. The CDR3 nucleotides read TGTGCAGTGACTGCCGGGACTAGCGGGAGAGGCTCCTACAATGAGCAGTTCTTC.

This clonotype was found once. V is TRBV20-1 and J is TRBJ2-3; 11 nucleotides match TRBD2. This CDR3 is built from 16 residues. Looked up from germline, CDR1 is DFQATT and CDR2 is SNEGSKA (reference sequence). The trim removed 6 bases at V and 6 bases at J, leaving 14 bases unmatched. DNA of the CDR3: TGCAGTGCCCCTAACAGGGCTAGCGGGAGGTCTGATACGCAGTATTTT. Its translation: CSAPNRASGRSDTQYF.

This clonotype has just a few counts. The chain recombines TRBV15 with TRBJ2-1, with a possible D match to TRBD2 (5 bases). Germline CDR1 is LNHNV and CDR2 is YYDKDF (reference sequence). V dropped 0 bases and J dropped 12 bases, with 9 bases sitting between them. The CDR3 consists of 12 residues. The DNA of the CDR3 is TGTGCCACCAGCAGAGATCGGACTGGGCAGTTCTTC. Its protein product is CATSRDRTGQFF.

This clonotype turned up a few times. The CDR3 DNA sequence: TGTGCCAGCAGCTTAGACGGGAGCGGAAACATTCAGTACTTC. Translation gives CASSLDGSGNIQYF. J is TRBJ2-4 and V is TRBV7-9, with D possibly matching TRBD2 (6 bases). The CDR3 sequence is 14 residues long. The V gene lost 1 base and the J gene lost 6 bases, with 10 bases spanning the gap. Germline loops: CDR1 SEHNR, CDR2 FQNEAQ (reference sequence). The full variable domain, rest sourced from reference TRBV7-9 and TRBJ2-4, is DTGVSQNPRHKITKRGQNVTFRCDPISEHNRLYWYRQTLGQGPEFLTYFQNEAQLEKSRLLSDRFSAERPKGSFSTLEIQRTEQGDSAMYLCASSLDGSGNIQYFGAGTRLSVL.

This chain links TRBV27 with TRBJ2-3; 7 nucleotides match TRBD2. Germline loops: CDR1 MNHEY, CDR2 SMNVEV (reference sequence). This CDR3 region has 13 residues. Trimming removed 6 bases from V and 4 bases from J; junction bases left unmatched: 4. The CDR3 DNA sequence: TGTGCCAGCAGGGGGGGGGTTTCAGATACGCAGTATTTT. Residues: CASRGGVSDTQYF.

The chain employs TRBV20-1 and TRBJ2-5; D ambiguous. Germline V gives CDR1 DFQATT, CDR2 SNEGSKA (reference sequence). The CDR3 runs to 12 residues. Trimming pared 0 bases from V and 3 bases from J, leaving 5 bases between. The CDR3 region has the DNA TGCAGTGCTAGAGATAATAAAGAGACCCAGTACTTC. Amino acids: CSARDNKETQYF.

The table lists this clonotype with many counts. The chain links TRBV18 to TRBJ2-5; D might be TRBD1 or TRBD2, each matching 5 bases. V lost 2 bases and J lost 5, with 9 bases in between. Germline loops: CDR1 KGHSH, CDR2 LQKENI. CDR3 length: 13 amino acids. The CDR3 loop is CASSPGTGETQYF. The CDR3 DNA follows: TGTGCCAGCTCACCAGGGACGGGGGAGACCCAGTACTTC.

The genes are TRBV5-1 and TRBJ2-5, with 13 bases that match TRBD2. This CDR3 contains 16 residues. Germline CDR1 and CDR2: SGHRS and YFSETQ. Trimming cost V 4 bases and J 2 bases; bases outside gene matches: 5. CDR3 region: CASSPGTSGAQETQYF. The CDR3 region has the DNA TGCGCCAGCAGCCCCGGGACTAGCGGGGCGCAAGAGACCCAGTACTTC.

J is TRBJ2-2 and V is TRBV7-9, with D possibly being TRBD1 (5 bases). Trimming pared 7 bases from V and 6 bases from J, leaving 12 bases between. This CDR3 contains 13 residues. In germline, CDR1 is SEHNR, CDR2 FQNEAQ (reference sequence). CDR3 residues: CASNSGAAGELFF. Written as DNA, the CDR3 is TGTGCCAGCAATTCTGGGGCCGCCGGGGAGCTGTTTTTT.

CDR3 in DNA: TGTGCCAGCAGTCTGACATTCTCGGGACAGGGGGGCCACGAGCAGTACTTC. Translated: CASSLTFSGQGGHEQYF. The rearrangement links TRBV6-1 to TRBJ2-7; TRBD1 agrees at 11 bases. Germline V gene data show CDR1 as MNHNS and CDR2 as SASEGT. The CDR3 has 17 amino acids. After removal of 5 bases from V and 5 bases from J, the junction contained 14 bases not matched to a gene.

This clonotype was seen repeatedly, ten times or more. DNA for the CDR3: TGCGCCAGCAGCTTGGCCGTGGCTAATGAGCAGTTCTTC. Its protein is CASSLAVANEQFF. The chain links TRBV5-1 to TRBJ2-1; D remains unclear. The CDR3 covers 13 residues. Trimming pared 0 bases from V and 7 bases from J, leaving 8 bases between. Germline CDR1 reads SGHRS; CDR2 reads YFSETQ.

This clonotype occurred many times. The rearrangement joins TRBV12-3 or TRBV12-4 to TRBJ2-5; D is undetermined. The CDR3 has 15 amino acids. V dropped 5 bases and J dropped 1 base, with 14 bases sitting between them. The CDR3 nucleotides are TGTGCCAGCAGTCCCAGCAGGCGAACCCAAGAGACCCAGTACTTC. Encoded protein: CASSPSRRTQETQYF.

This clonotype was detected ten times or more. The CDR3 DNA reads as TGTGCCAGCAGTGGACTAGCGGGGGACCGAAACACCGGGGAGCTGTTTTTT. It encodes CASSGLAGDRNTGELFF. V is TRBV12-3 or TRBV12-4 and J is TRBJ2-2, with 13 nucleotides matching TRBD2. The V segment lost 5 bases and the J segment 2 bases; nucleotides outside the gene matches: 5. There are 17 residues in the CDR3.

V usage is TRBV13 and J usage is TRBJ2-5; weak D call: TRBD2 (7 bases). The CDR3 length is 14 residues. V lost 2 bases to trimming and J lost 3 bases, with 10 bases between them. Germline CDR1 reads PRHDT; CDR2 reads FYEKMQ (reference sequence). The CDR3 region is CASSLRGAEETQYF. The CDR3 region has the DNA TGTGCCAGCAGCTTACGGGGGGCTGAAGAGACCCAGTACTTC.

In this sample, this clonotype turned up many times. The chain employs TRBV14 and TRBJ2-7; D is ambiguous. Trimming took off 1 base at V and 3 bases at J, with 1 base between the two ends. The CDR3 spans 11 residues. The germline V gene has CDR1 SGHDN and CDR2 FVKESK. CDR3: CASSQVYEQYF. The CDR3 DNA reads TGTGCCAGCAGCCAAGTCTACGAGCAGTACTTC.

The V and J genes are TRBV6-2 or TRBV6-3 and TRBJ1-4; no firm D call. This CDR3 has 15 amino acids. In germline, CDR1 is MNHEY, CDR2 SVGEGT. Trimming stripped 2 bases from V and 0 bases from J, with 7 bases between. The CDR3 bases are TGTGCCAGCAGTTACGACGGTGCAACTAATGAAAAACTGTTTTTT. It is translated as CASSYDGATNEKLFF.

The sample holds many counts of this clonotype. The rearrangement uses TRBV5-1 and TRBJ2-7; D is tentatively TRBD1 or TRBD2 (6 bases each). CDR1 is SGHRS and CDR2 is YFSETQ in the germline V gene. V lost 1 base and J lost 3, with 11 bases in between. This CDR3 comprises 14 residues. The CDR3 sequence: CASSLTGGHYEQYF. The CDR3 DNA sequence: TGCGCCAGCAGCTTGACTGGGGGGCACTACGAGCAGTACTTC.

V and J are TRBV15 and TRBJ2-3; D is uncertain. CDR3 length equals 14 residues. Trimming cost V 2 bases and J 2 bases, with 8 bases left between them. CDR1 and CDR2 from the germline V gene are LNHNV and YYDKDF (reference sequence). The CDR3 is CATSRRAYTDTQYF. The DNA for the CDR3 is TGTGCCACCAGCAGACGGGCCTACACAGATACGCAGTATTTT. Combining the CDR3 with reference TRBV15 and TRBJ2-3 gives the whole variable domain DAMVIQNPRYQVTQFGKPVTLSCSQTLNHNVMYWYQQKSSQAPKLLFHYYDKDFNNEADTPDNFQSRRPNTSFCFLDIRSPGLGDTAMYLCATSRRAYTDTQYFGPGTRLTVL.